Below, one T cell receptor (beta chain) is given with its context. Its specificity is unknown. The data belong to a study of T-cell reconstitution after alpha-beta-depleted transplantation in children. Points from the study as a whole: Hyperexpanded clones declined; after one year, newly produced T cells mostly supplied diversity. Approximately two months post-transplant, alpha-beta T cells reportedly originated from several hundred expanded graft clones.

Researchers prepared the TCRbeta library using unique molecular identifiers, the study reports. TCRdb independently ran MiXCR on the PCR reads; one entry per CDR3 protein. The repertoire has 450,000 to 550,000 distinct CDR3 sequences, about 10% of them found once; the top ten carry around 15%. The CDR3 sequence is 15 residues long. Between the trimmed V and J ends, which lost 1 base and 3 bases, there was a span of 11 bases. Germline CDR1 and CDR2: SGDLS and YYNGEE. This sequence was found in a female patient aged 2-9 years who had a stem cell transplant for aplastic anemia, so the T cells may come from the graft donor. The chain uses TRBV9 and TRBJ2-1; TRBD2 might be the D (5 bases). Specimen: PBMCs, mostly from graft donor cells, collected 180 days after TCRalphabeta/CD19-depleted stem cell transplant. The CDR3 DNA follows: TGTGCCAGCAGCGTAAGAGGGTCCGTCTACAATGAGCAGTTCTTC. Its protein product is CASSVRGSVYNEQFF.